This paragraph reports one T cell receptor beta chain. Generated by immunoSEQ multiplex PCR, the TCRdb table keeps only in-frame clones and is missing some. This table holds 1.6 million or so clones, less than 99% found once. These data belong to a study of shared clonotypes between healthy human individuals. CDR1 and CDR2 from the germline V gene are SGHAT and FQNNGV. Trimming shortened V by 4 bases and J by 0 bases, and 13 bases separated the two germline ends. The CDR3 consists of 15 residues. The TCR originated in a man aged 25-40 years in good health. This rearrangement joins TRBV11-2 to TRBJ2-7; no firm D call. Specimen: naive CD4+ T cells sorted from blood. Subset specified: CD45RA+ positively selected. The CDR3 reads CASSSRQDASYEQYF. The CDR3 DNA follows: TGTGCCAGCAGCTCCCGCCAGGACGCCTCCTACGAGCAGTACTTC.